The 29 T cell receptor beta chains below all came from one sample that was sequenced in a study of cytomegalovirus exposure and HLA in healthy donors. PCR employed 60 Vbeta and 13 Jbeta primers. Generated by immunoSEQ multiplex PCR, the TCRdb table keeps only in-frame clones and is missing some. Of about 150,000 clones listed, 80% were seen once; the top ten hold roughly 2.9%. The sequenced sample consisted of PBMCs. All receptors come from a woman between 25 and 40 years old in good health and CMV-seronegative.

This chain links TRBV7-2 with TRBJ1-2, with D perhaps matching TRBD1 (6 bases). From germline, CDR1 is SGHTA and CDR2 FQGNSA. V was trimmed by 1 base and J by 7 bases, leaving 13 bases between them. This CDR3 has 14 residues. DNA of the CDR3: TGTGCCAGCAGCTTAGAGACAGGCACGGGTGGCTACACCTTC. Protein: CASSLETGTGGYTF.

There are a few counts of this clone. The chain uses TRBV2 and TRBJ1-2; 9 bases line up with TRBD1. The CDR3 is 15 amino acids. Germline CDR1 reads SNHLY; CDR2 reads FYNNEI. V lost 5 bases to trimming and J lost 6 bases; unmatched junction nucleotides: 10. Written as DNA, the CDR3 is TGTGCCAGCAGTCCAAACTTCGGGACAGGGAATGGCTACACCTTC. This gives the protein CASSPNFGTGNGYTF.

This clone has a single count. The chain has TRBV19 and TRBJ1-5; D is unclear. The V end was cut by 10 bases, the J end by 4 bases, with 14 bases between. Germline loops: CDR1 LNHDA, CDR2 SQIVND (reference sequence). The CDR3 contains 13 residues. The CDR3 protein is CATESPGNQPQHF. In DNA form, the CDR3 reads TGTGCCACCGAGAGTCCCGGTAATCAGCCCCAGCATTTT. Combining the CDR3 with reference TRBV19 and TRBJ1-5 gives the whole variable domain DGGITQSPKYLFRKEGQNVTLSCEQNLNHDAMYWYRQDPGQGLRLIYYSQIVNDFQKGDIAEGYSVSREKKESFPLTVTSAQKNPTAFYLCATESPGNQPQHFGDGTRLSIL.

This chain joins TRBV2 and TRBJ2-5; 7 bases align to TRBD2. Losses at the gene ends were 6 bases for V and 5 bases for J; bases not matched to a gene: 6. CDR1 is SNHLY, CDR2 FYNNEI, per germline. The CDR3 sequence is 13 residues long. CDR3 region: CASRGEGRETQYF. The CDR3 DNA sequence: TGTGCCAGCAGGGGGGAGGGCCGGGAGACCCAGTACTTC.

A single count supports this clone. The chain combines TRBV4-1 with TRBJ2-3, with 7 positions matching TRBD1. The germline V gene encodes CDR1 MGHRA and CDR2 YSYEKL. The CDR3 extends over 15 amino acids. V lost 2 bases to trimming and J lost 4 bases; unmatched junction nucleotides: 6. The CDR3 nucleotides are TGCGCCAGCAGCCAACGGGACAGCGGCGCAGATACGCAGTATTTT. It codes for CASSQRDSGADTQYF.

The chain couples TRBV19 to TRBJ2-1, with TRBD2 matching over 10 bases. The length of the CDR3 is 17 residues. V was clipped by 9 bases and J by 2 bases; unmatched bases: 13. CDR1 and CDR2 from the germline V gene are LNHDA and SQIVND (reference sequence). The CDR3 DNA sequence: TGTGCCAGCCTAGCGGGGGCTAGCGGGGGCCCCTACAATGAGCAGTTCTTC. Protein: CASLAGASGGPYNEQFF. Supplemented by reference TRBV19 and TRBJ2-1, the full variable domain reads DGGITQSPKYLFRKEGQNVTLSCEQNLNHDAMYWYRQDPGQGLRLIYYSQIVNDFQKGDIAEGYSVSREKKESFPLTVTSAQKNPTAFYLCASLAGASGGPYNEQFFGPGTRLTVL.

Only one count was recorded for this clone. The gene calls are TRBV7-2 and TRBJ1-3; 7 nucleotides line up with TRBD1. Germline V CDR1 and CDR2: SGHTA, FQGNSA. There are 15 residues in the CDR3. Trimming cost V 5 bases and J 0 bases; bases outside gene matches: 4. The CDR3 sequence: CASSPDRNSGNTIYF. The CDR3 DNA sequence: TGTGCCAGCAGCCCGGACAGGAACTCTGGAAACACCATATATTTT. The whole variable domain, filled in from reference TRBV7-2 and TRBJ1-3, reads GAGVSQSPSNKVTEKGKDVELRCDPISGHTALYWYRQSLGQGLEFLIYFQGNSAPDKSGLPSDRFSAERTGGSVSTLTIQRTQQEDSAVYLCASSPDRNSGNTIYFGEGSWLTVV.

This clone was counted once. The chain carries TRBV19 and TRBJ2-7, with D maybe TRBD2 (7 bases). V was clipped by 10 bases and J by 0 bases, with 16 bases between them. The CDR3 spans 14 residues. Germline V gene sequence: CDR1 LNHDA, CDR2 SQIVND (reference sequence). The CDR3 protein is CATKKGGASYEQYF. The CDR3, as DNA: TGTGCCACCAAAAAAGGGGGGGCCTCCTACGAGCAGTACTTC.

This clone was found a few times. CDR3 residues: CAWRPHRATNEKLFF. CDR3 nucleotides: TGTGCCTGGAGGCCCCACAGGGCAACTAATGAAAAACTGTTTTTT. The V and J genes are TRBV30 and TRBJ1-4; TRBD1 might be the D (6 bases). Deletions cut 3 bases from V and 0 bases from J, with 11 bases between. The germline V gene encodes CDR1 GTSNPN and CDR2 SVGIG (reference sequence). The CDR3 loop spans 15 amino acids.

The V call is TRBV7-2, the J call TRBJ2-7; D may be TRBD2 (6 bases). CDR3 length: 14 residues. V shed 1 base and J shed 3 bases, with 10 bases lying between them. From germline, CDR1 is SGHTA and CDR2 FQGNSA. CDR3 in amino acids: CASSLVVSGYEQYF. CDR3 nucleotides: TGTGCCAGCAGCTTAGTGGTTAGCGGCTACGAGCAGTACTTC.

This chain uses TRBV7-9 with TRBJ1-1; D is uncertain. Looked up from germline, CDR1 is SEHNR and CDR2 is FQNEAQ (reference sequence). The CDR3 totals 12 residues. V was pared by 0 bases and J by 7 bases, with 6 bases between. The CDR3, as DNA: TGTGCCAGCAGCTTAGCTGGGCGTGAAGCTTTCTTT. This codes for CASSLAGREAFF.

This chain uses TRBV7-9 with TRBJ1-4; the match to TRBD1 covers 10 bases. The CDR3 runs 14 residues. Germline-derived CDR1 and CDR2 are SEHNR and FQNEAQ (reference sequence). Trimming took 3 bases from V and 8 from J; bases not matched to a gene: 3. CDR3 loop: CASSLGQGWEKLFF. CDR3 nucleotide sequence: TGTGCCAGCAGCTTGGGACAGGGGTGGGAAAAACTGTTTTTT.

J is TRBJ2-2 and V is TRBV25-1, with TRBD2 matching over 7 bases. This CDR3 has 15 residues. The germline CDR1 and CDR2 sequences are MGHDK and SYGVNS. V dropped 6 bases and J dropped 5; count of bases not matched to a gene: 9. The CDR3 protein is CASSLGGKGTGELFF. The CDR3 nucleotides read TGTGCCAGCAGCCTCGGGGGGAAGGGGACCGGGGAGCTGTTTTTT. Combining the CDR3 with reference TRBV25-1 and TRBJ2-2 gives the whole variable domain EADIYQTPRYLVIGTGKKITLECSQTMGHDKMYWYQQDPGMELHLIHYSYGVNSTEKGDLSSESTVSRIRTEHFPLTLESARPSHTSQYLCASSLGGKGTGELFFGEGSRLTVL.

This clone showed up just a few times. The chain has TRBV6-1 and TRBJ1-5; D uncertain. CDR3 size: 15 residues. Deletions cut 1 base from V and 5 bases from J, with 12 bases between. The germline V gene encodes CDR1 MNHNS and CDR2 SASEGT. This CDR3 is CASSEGVRNDQPQHF. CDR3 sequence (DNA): TGTGCCAGCAGTGAAGGGGTGAGGAACGATCAGCCCCAGCATTTT.

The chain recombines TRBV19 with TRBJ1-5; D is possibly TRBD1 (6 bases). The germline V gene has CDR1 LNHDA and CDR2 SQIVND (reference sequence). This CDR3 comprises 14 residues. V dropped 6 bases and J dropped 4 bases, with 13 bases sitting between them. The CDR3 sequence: CASRGTLKNQPQHF. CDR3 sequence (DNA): TGTGCCAGTAGAGGGACACTAAAAAATCAGCCCCAGCATTTT.

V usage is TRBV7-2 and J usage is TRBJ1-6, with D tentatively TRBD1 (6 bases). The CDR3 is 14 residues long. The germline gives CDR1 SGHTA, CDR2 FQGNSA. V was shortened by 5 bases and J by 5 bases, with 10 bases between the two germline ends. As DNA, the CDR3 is TGTGCCAGCAGCCCCAGGGGAAATAATTCACCCCTCCACTTT. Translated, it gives CASSPRGNNSPLHF.

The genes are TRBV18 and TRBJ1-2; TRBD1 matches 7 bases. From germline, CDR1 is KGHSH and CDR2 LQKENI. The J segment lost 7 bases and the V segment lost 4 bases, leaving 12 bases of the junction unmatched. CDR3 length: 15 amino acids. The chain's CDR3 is CASSQGAGTEFGYTF. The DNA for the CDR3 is TGTGCCAGCTCACAGGGGGCCGGGACAGAATTTGGCTACACCTTC.

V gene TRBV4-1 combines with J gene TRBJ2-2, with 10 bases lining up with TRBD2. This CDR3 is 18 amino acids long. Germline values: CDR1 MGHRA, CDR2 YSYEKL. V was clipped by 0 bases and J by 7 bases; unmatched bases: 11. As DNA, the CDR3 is TGCGCCAGCAGCCAAGAAAGCAGCGGGGGGGCCTCGGACGGGGAGCTGTTTTTT. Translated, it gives CASSQESSGGASDGELFF.

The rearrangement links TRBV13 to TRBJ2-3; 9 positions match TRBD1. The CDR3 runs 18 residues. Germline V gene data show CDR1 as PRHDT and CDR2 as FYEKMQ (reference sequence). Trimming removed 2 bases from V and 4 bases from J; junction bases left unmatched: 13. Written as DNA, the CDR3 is TGTGCCAGCAGCTTATCATCTTACGACAGGGGGAGGGCAGATACGCAGTATTTT. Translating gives CASSLSSYDRGRADTQYF.

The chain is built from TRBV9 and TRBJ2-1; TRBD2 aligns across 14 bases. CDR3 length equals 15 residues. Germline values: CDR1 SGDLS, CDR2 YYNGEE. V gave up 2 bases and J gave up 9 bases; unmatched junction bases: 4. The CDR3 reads CASSVGLAGEGEQFF. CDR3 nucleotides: TGTGCCAGCAGCGTGGGACTAGCGGGAGAGGGTGAGCAGTTCTTC.

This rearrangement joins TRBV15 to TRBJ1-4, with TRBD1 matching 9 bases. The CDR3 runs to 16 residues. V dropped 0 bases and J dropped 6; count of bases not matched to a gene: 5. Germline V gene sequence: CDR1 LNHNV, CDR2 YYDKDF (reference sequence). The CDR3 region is CATSRDRGTGYEKLFF. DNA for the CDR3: TGTGCCACCAGCAGAGATAGGGGGACAGGGTATGAAAAACTGTTTTTT.

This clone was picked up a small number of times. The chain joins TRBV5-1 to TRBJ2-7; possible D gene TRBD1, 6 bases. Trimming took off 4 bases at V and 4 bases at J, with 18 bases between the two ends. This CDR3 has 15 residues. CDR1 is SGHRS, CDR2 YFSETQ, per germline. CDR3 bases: TGCGCCAGCAGCACCCAGACAGGCGAGATTTACGAGCAGTACTTC. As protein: CASSTQTGEIYEQYF.

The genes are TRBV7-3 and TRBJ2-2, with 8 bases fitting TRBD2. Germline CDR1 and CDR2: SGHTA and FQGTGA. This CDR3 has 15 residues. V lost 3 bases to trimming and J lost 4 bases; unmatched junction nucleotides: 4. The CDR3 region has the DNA TGTGCCAGCAGCTTTCAAGCGGGAGTCACCGGGGAGCTGTTTTTT. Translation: CASSFQAGVTGELFF.

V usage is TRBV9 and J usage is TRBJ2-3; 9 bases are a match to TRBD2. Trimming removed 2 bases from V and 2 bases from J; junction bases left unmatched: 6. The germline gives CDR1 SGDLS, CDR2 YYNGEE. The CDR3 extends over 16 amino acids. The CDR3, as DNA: TGTGCCAGCAGCGTGTATAGCGGGAGAGACACAGATACGCAGTATTTT. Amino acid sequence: CASSVYSGRDTDTQYF.

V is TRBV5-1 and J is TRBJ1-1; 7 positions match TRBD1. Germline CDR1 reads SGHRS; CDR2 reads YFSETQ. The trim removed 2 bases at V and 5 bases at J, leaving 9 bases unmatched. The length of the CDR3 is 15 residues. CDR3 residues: CASSLEGAGGTEAFF. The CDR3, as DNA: TGCGCCAGCAGCTTAGAGGGGGCGGGGGGGACTGAAGCTTTCTTT.

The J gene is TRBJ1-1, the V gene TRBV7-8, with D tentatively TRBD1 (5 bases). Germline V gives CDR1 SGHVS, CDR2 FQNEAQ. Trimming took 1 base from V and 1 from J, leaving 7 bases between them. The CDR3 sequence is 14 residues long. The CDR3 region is CASSLGGGNTEAFF. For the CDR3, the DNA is TGTGCCAGCAGCTTAGGGGGGGGGAACACTGAAGCTTTCTTT. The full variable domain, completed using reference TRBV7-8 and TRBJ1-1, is GAGVSQSPRYKVAKRGQDVALRCDPISGHVSLFWYQQALGQGPEFLTYFQNEAQLDKSGLPSDRFFAERPEGSVSTLKIQRTQQEDSAVYLCASSLGGGNTEAFFGQGTRLTVV.

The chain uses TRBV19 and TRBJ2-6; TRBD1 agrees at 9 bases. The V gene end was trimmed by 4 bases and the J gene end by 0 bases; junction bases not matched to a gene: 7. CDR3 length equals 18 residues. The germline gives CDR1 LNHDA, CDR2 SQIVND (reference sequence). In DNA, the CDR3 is TGTGCCAGTAGTAGAACCGGGACAGGGTACTCTGGGGCCAACGTCCTGACTTTC. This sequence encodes CASSRTGTGYSGANVLTF.

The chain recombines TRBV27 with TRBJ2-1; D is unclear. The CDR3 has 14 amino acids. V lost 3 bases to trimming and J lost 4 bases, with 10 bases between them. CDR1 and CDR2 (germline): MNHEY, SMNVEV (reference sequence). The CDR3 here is CASSFGSRYNEQFF. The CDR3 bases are TGTGCCAGCAGTTTCGGATCGCGGTACAATGAGCAGTTCTTC.

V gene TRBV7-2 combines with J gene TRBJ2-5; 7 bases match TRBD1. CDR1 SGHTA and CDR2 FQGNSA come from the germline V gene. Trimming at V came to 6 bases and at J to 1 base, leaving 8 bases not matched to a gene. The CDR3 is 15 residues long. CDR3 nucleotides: TGTGCCAGCAGTTCCCTGACAGGGCCCCAAGAGACCCAGTACTTC. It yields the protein CASSSLTGPQETQYF.